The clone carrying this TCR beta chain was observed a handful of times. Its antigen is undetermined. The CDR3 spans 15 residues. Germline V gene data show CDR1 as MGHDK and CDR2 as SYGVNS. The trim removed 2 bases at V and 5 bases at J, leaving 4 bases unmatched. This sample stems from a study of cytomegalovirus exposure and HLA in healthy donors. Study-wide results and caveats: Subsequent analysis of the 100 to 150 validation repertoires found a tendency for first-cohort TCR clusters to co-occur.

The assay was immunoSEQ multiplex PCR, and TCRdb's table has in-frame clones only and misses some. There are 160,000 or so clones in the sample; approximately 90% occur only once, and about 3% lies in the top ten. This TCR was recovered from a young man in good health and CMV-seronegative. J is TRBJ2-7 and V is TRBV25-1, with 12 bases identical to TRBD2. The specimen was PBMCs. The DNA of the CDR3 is TGTGCCAGCAGTGAACCTAGCGGGAGGGCCAACGAGCAGTACTTC. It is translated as CASSEPSGRANEQYF.